This is a list of T cell receptor beta chains from one sample in a study of shared clonotypes between healthy human individuals. Sequenced by immunoSEQ multiplex PCR; TCRdb stores in-frame clones only, minus some. The table records about a million clones, under 80% of them present only once. Input material: memory CD4+ T cells sorted from blood. The receptor source for this set is a man aged 18 to 29 in good health. Each CDR3 is given with its conserved first and last residue. Each record gives: D gene, clone size, V gene, J gene, CDR3 protein, CDR3 DNA. A D gene is named only where the DNA matches it firmly. Size tells how often a clone was seen (once, few, many) or the class of an expanded clone, and some rows leave it out.

d_call: .; clone_size: .; v_call: TRBV19; j_call: TRBJ1-1; cdr3_aa: CASSMYTQNTEAFF; cdr3_nt: TGTGCCAGTAGTATGTACACGCAAAACACTGAAGCTTTCTTT
d_call: .; clone_size: .; v_call: TRBV5-1; j_call: TRBJ2-7; cdr3_aa: CASSPGGLLDEQYF; cdr3_nt: TGCGCCAGCAGCCCCGGAGGGCTCCTAGACGAGCAGTACTTC
d_call: TRBD2; clone_size: .; v_call: TRBV4-1; j_call: TRBJ2-3; cdr3_aa: CASSQELLAGGQNTQYF; cdr3_nt: TGCGCCAGCAGCCAAGAATTATTAGCGGGGGGGCAAAATACGCAGTATTTT
d_call: .; clone_size: .; v_call: TRBV7-3; j_call: TRBJ2-7; cdr3_aa: CASSSRPFDEQYF; cdr3_nt: TGTGCCAGCAGCTCGCGTCCTTTCGACGAGCAGTACTTC
d_call: .; clone_size: .; v_call: TRBV7-2; j_call: TRBJ2-3; cdr3_aa: CASSSSSDTQYF; cdr3_nt: TGTGCCAGCAGCTCGAGCTCAGATACGCAGTATTTT
d_call: .; clone_size: .; v_call: TRBV4-1; j_call: TRBJ2-7; cdr3_aa: CASSPSGTSIAYEQYF; cdr3_nt: TGCGCCAGCAGCCCCTCCGGGACTTCCATCGCCTACGAGCAGTACTTC
d_call: .; clone_size: .; v_call: TRBV5-1; j_call: TRBJ1-4; cdr3_aa: CASSLGSLGEKLFF; cdr3_nt: TGCGCCAGCAGCTTGGGGTCTTTGGGCGAAAAACTGTTTTTT
d_call: .; clone_size: .; v_call: TRBV10-3; j_call: TRBJ2-2; cdr3_aa: CAISGLANTGELFF; cdr3_nt: TGTGCCATCAGTGGCCTAGCGAACACCGGGGAGCTGTTTTTT
d_call: .; clone_size: .; v_call: TRBV6-5; j_call: TRBJ2-7; cdr3_aa: CASSWGRVSYEQYF; cdr3_nt: TGTGCCAGCAGTTGGGGCAGGGTATCCTACGAGCAGTACTTC
d_call: .; clone_size: .; v_call: TRBV7-2; j_call: TRBJ1-4; cdr3_aa: CASSNAEGLGLKLFF; cdr3_nt: TGTGCCAGCAGCAACGCCGAGGGTCTGGGCTTAAAACTGTTTTTT
d_call: .; clone_size: .; v_call: TRBV15; j_call: TRBJ1-2; cdr3_aa: CATSSSNNYGYTF; cdr3_nt: TGTGCCACCAGCAGCAGTAATAACTATGGCTACACCTTC
d_call: .; clone_size: .; v_call: TRBV6-1; j_call: TRBJ1-5; cdr3_aa: CASSEGGARKQPQHF; cdr3_nt: TGTGCCAGCAGTGAAGGGGGGGCGCGGAAACAGCCCCAGCATTTT
d_call: .; clone_size: few; v_call: TRBV29-1; j_call: TRBJ1-1; cdr3_aa: CSVGNTEAFF; cdr3_nt: TGCAGCGTGGGTAACACTGAAGCTTTCTTT
d_call: TRBD1; clone_size: many; v_call: TRBV27; j_call: TRBJ2-2; cdr3_aa: CASSPDRGRGTGELFF; cdr3_nt: TGTGCCAGCAGTCCCGACAGGGGGCGCGGCACCGGGGAGCTGTTTTTT
d_call: .; clone_size: .; v_call: TRBV7-7; j_call: TRBJ2-5; cdr3_aa: CASSLEGRGGKTQYF; cdr3_nt: TGTGCTAGCAGCTTAGAAGGCAGGGGGGGAAAGACCCAGTACTTC
d_call: TRBD2; clone_size: .; v_call: TRBV4-2; j_call: TRBJ2-7; cdr3_aa: CASSLDAGLSYEQYF; cdr3_nt: TGTGCCAGCAGCCTAGATGCGGGACTATCCTACGAGCAGTACTTC
d_call: TRBD2; clone_size: few; v_call: TRBV28; j_call: TRBJ2-5; cdr3_aa: CASSLWGRDQETQYF; cdr3_nt: TGTGCCAGCAGTTTATGGGGGAGGGACCAAGAGACCCAGTACTTC
d_call: TRBD1; clone_size: .; v_call: TRBV2; j_call: TRBJ1-5; cdr3_aa: CASRPGTGGGNQPQHF; cdr3_nt: TGTGCCAGCAGACCCGGGACAGGGGGCGGCAATCAGCCCCAGCATTTT
d_call: .; clone_size: few; v_call: TRBV2; j_call: TRBJ2-5; cdr3_aa: CASSAVVGTQYF; cdr3_nt: TGTGCCAGCAGTGCGGTCGTGGGGACCCAGTACTTC
d_call: TRBD2; clone_size: .; v_call: TRBV7-2; j_call: TRBJ2-5; cdr3_aa: CASSLTAGGRETQYF; cdr3_nt: TGTGCCAGCAGCTTAACGGCGGGGGGGCGGGAGACCCAGTACTTC
d_call: TRBD1; clone_size: .; v_call: TRBV6-1; j_call: TRBJ1-4; cdr3_aa: CASSPRDRQTEKLFF; cdr3_nt: TGTGCCAGCAGTCCCCGGGACAGGCAAACTGAAAAACTGTTTTTT
d_call: .; clone_size: few; v_call: TRBV19; j_call: TRBJ1-3; cdr3_aa: CASSPRDLSGNTIYF; cdr3_nt: TGTGCCAGTAGTCCCCGGGACTTGTCGGGAAACACCATATATTTT
d_call: TRBD1; clone_size: .; v_call: TRBV30; j_call: TRBJ1-4; cdr3_aa: CAWTGGDEKLFF; cdr3_nt: TGTGCCTGGACAGGGGGCGATGAAAAACTGTTTTTT
d_call: .; clone_size: .; v_call: TRBV10-2; j_call: TRBJ2-2; cdr3_aa: CASNVAWAGELFF; cdr3_nt: TGCGCCAGCAACGTAGCTTGGGCCGGGGAGCTGTTTTTT
d_call: .; clone_size: .; v_call: TRBV7-8; j_call: TRBJ1-6; cdr3_aa: CASSLPTNGRSPLHF; cdr3_nt: TGTGCCAGCAGCCTCCCGACAAACGGCCGTTCACCCCTCCACTTT
d_call: TRBD1; clone_size: .; v_call: TRBV6-5; j_call: TRBJ2-5; cdr3_aa: CASSQTTGGRKTQYF; cdr3_nt: TGTGCCAGCAGTCAAACAACAGGGGGCCGTAAGACCCAGTACTTC
d_call: .; clone_size: few; v_call: TRBV7-2; j_call: TRBJ2-3; cdr3_aa: CASSLSGGPGDTQYF; cdr3_nt: TGTGCCAGCAGCTTAAGTGGGGGGCCAGGAGATACGCAGTATTTT